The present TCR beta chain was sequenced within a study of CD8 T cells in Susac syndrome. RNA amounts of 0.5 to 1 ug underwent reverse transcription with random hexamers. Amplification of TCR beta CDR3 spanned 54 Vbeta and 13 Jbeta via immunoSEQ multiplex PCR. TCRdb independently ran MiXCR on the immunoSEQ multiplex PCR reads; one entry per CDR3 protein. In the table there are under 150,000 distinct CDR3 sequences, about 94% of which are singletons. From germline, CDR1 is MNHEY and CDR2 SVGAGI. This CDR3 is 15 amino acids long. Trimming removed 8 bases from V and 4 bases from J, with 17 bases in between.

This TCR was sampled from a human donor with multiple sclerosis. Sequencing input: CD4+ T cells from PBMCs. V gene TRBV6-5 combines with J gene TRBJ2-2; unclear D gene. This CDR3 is CASGRQQPTTGELFF. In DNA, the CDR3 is TGTGCCAGCGGTCGTCAACAGCCGACCACCGGGGAGCTGTTTTTT.